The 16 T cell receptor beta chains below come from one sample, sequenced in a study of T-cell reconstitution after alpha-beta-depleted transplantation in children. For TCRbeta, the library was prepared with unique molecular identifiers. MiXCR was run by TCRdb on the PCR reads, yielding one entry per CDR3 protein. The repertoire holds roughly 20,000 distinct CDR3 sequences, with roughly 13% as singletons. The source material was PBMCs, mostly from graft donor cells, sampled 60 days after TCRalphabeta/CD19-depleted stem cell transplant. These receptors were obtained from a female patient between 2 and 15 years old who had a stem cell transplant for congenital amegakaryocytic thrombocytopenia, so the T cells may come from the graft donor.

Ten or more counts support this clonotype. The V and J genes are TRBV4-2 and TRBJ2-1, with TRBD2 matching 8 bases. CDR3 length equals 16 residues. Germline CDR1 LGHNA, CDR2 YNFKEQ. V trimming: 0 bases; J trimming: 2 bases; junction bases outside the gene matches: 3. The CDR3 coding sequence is TGTGCCAGCAGCCAAGATAGGCGGGAGGCCTACAATGAGCAGTTCTTC. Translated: CASSQDRREAYNEQFF.

The CDR3 spells CAFCYPQTGGKILSYEQYF. The CDR3 DNA reads TGTGCCTTCTGCTACCCCCAGACAGGGGGAAAGATTCTGTCCTACGAGCAGTACTTC. V and J are TRBV3-1 and TRBJ2-7, with 9 nucleotides matching TRBD1. The CDR3 runs to 19 residues. CDR1 and CDR2 from the germline V gene are LGHDT and YNNKEL (reference sequence). Trimming removed 11 bases from V and 1 base from J; junction bases left unmatched: 24.

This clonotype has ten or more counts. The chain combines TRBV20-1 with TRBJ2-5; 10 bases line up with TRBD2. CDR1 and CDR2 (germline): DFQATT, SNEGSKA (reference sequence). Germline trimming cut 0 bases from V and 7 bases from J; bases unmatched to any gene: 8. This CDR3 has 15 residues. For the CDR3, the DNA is TGCAGTGCTAGAGATCCGGCTAGCGGGAGTGGGACCCAGTACTTC. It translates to CSARDPASGSGTQYF.

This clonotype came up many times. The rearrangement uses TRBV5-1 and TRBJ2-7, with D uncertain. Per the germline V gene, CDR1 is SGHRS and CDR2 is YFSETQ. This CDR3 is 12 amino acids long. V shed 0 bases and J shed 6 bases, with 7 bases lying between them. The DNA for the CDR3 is TGCGCCAGCAGCTTGGACGGTTTCGAGCAGTACTTC. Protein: CASSLDGFEQYF.

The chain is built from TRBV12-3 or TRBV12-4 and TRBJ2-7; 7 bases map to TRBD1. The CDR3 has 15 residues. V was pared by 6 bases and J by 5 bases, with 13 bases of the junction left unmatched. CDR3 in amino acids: CASSDHYRGTDEQYF. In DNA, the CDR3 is TGTGCCAGCAGCGACCACTACAGGGGCACGGACGAGCAGTACTTC.

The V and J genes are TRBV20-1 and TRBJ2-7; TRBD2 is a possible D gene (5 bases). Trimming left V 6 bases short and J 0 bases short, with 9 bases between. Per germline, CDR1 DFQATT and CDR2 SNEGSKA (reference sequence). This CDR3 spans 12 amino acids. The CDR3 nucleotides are TGCAGTGCGCAAAGCGGCTCCTACGAGCAGTACTTC. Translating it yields CSAQSGSYEQYF.

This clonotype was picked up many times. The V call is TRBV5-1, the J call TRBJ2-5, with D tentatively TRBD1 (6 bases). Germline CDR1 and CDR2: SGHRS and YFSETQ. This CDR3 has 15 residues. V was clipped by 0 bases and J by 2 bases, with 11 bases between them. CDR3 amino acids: CASSLAGTNQETQYF. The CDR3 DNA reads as TGCGCCAGCAGCTTGGCCGGGACAAATCAAGAGACCCAGTACTTC.

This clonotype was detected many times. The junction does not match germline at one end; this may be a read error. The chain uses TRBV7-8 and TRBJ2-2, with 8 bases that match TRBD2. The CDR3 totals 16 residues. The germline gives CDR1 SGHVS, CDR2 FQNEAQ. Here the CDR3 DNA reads TGTGCCAGCAGCTTAGCGCTTGCGGGAGGAGCCGGGGAGCTTTTTTTT. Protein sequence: CASSLALAGGAGELFF. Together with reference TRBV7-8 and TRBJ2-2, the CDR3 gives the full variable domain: GAGVSQSPRYKVAKRGQDVALRCDPISGHVSLFWYQQALGQGPEFLTYFQNEAQLDKSGLPSDRFFAERPEGSVSTLKIQRTQQEDSAVYLCASSLALAGGAGELFFGEGSRLTVL.

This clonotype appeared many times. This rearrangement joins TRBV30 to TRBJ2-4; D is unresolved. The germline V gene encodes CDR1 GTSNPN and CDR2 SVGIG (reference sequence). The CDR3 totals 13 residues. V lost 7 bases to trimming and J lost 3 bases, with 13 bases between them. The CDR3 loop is CAFGPYVKNIQYF. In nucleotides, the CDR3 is TGTGCCTTCGGACCGTACGTCAAAAACATTCAGTACTTC.

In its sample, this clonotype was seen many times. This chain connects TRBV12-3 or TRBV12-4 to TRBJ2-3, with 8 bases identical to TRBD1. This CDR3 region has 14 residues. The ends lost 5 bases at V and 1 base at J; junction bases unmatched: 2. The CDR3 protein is CASSPDRGTDTQYF. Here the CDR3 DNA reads TGTGCCAGCAGTCCGGACAGGGGCACAGATACGCAGTATTTT.

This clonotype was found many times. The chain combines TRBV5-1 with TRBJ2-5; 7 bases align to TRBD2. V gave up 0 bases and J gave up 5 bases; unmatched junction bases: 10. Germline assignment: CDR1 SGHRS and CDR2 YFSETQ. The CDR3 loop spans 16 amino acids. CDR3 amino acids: CASSLVTGLFSETQYF. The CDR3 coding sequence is TGCGCCAGCAGCTTGGTAACGGGACTATTTTCGGAGACCCAGTACTTC.

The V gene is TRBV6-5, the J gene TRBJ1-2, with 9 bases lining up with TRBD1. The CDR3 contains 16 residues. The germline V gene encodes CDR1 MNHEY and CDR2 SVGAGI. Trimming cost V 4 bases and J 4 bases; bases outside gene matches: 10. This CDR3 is CASSSPGQGPSYGYTF. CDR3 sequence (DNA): TGTGCCAGCAGTTCCCCGGGACAGGGACCCTCCTATGGCTACACCTTC.

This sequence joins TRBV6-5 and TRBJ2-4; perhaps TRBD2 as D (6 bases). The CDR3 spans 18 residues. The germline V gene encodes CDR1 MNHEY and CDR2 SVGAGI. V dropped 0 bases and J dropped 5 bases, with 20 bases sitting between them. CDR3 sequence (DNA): TGTGCCAGCAGTTACTCCCGGGGAGGACCTAGCCCCCAAAACATTCAGTACTTC. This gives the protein CASSYSRGGPSPQNIQYF.

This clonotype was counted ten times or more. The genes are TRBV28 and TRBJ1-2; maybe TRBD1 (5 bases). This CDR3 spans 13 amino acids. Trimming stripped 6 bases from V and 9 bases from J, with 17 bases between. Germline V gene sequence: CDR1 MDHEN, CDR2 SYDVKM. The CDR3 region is CASRPTGTARYTF. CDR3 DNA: TGTGCCAGCAGGCCAACCGGGACGGCGCGCTACACCTTC.

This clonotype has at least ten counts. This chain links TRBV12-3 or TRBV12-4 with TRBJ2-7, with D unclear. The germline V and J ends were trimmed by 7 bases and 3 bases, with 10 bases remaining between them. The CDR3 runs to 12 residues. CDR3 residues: CASTTGGYEQYF. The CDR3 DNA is TGTGCCAGCACAACCGGCGGCTACGAGCAGTACTTC.

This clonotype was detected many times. CDR3 protein: CASSLTGWGGQPQHF. DNA for the CDR3: TGCGCCAGCAGCCTTACTGGGTGGGGTGGACAGCCCCAGCATTTT. The rearrangement uses TRBV4-1 and TRBJ1-5; no definite D call. Looked up from germline, CDR1 is MGHRA and CDR2 is YSYEKL. Trimming shortened V by 4 bases and J by 7 bases, and 17 bases separated the two germline ends. The CDR3 sequence is 15 residues long.